This T cell receptor beta chain was captured in a study of technical replicates of blood from a few donors (TCRdb year 2017). Worth noting for this clone: Its cognate antigen has yet to be identified. Per-base quality was not reported, and no clone a single base away is much larger than it.

Library preparation used the immunoSEQ multiplex PCR assay. What TCRdb holds here is the immuneACCESS table cut down to in-frame rearrangements. Part of the clones is not present; checked against another copy, under half of the missing clones reflect an unresolved V gene, and the others are unexplained. This sample lists tens of thousands of clones; just under 95% were detected once. About 0.23% of the sample comes from the top ten. This TCR was recovered from a human donor in good health. Sequenced input: T cells isolated from PBMCs.

CDR3 sequence: CASSWTSGGGTTGTQYF. The DNA sequence is TGTGCCAGCAGCTGGACTAGCGGGGGGGGAACGACAGGCACCCAGTACTTC. The sequence links TRBV14 to TRBJ2-5, and 15 junctional nucleotides match TRBD2. V is trimmed back by 5 bases and J by 8 bases, and the junction contains 12 bases that no gene match accounts for. Taken from cysteine to phenylalanine, the CDR3 has 17 residues. Only the CDR3 part of the read is kept: 51 bases, read in frame from the first base. CDR1 and CDR2 are drawn from the germline V gene: SGHDN, FVKESK.